This T cell receptor (beta chain) is from a study of blood T cell repertoires in COVID-19 (dated by TCRdb to the early 2020s). Background on the whole study: The collaborator samples originated in the United States, Italy and Spain and spanned the acute and convalescent phases of COVID-19. Subjects who had been exposed to COVID-19, were actively infected with it, or had recovered from it provided the deeply sampled blood TCRbeta repertoires that made up the dataset. The repertoires were released in a freely available public database meant as a resource for research on the immune response to SARS-CoV-2. The material from the prospective study consisted of cDNA or gDNA derived from T cells, B-cell-depleted T cells, or PBMCs. A de-identified subject ID, COVID-19 status, age in years and sex were almost always included in the sample metadata. Where available, HLA class I and class II types were obtained from metadata supplied by the sample provider rather than from assay-based typing. The samples were drawn from two sources: the first 160 participants of the ongoing ImmuneRACE study, and 1,000 to 1,500 subjects contributed by 6 global collaborators.

Whole blood was collected in K2EDTA tubes by collaborating institutions according to the institutions' own protocols. For TCRbeta analysis, collaborator samples were shipped as frozen whole blood, as isolated PBMCs, or as DNA extracted from either sample type. General conclusions and limits of the study: Clinical and demographic metadata were provided uncurated, with the amount varying by source and participant.

TCRbeta CDR3 regions were amplified from genomic DNA by means of the immunoSEQ Assay, a bias-controlled multiplex PCR. Under the source paper's analysis protocol: The number of nucleated cells in each sample was estimated from the amplification of reference gene primers within the assay. Sequence reads were collapsed and filtered to measure the absolute abundance of every unique TCRbeta CDR3 rearrangement. Productive Simpson clonality was computed per sample as the square root of Simpson's diversity index over productive rearrangements. TCRdb retrieved this table from immuneACCESS and kept in-frame rearrangements only. Not all clones are present; in checked studies, unresolved V genes account for under half, and no reason is known for the remainder. Clonal size and the V and J genes are those of that table, whereas D and trimming came from the DNA. Counted in this sample were about 190,000 clones; 75% to 90% of them appeared once. About 2% of the sample is held by the ten biggest clonotypes.

V gives up 5 bases and J gives up 3 bases, and the segment between their germline ends measures 13 bases. Taken from the germline V gene (reference sequence), the CDR1 and CDR2 loops are LNHDA and SQIVND. The CDR3, cysteine through phenylalanine, is 14 amino acids long. Of all the DNA, just the CDR3 is kept, 42 bases in frame from base 1. Regarding this clone: Its antigen remains undetermined. Base qualities are not recorded, but no much larger clone differs from it by a single base.

This clonotype was obtained from an older man with active or convalescent COVID-19. The sample taken for sequencing was peripheral blood. The V and J segments used are TRBV19 and TRBJ1-2, and perhaps TRBD1 as D gene, on 5 matching bases. The DNA sequence is TGTGCCAGTAGTCCGAGAAGCAGGGACTATGGCTACACCTTC. Translated, it gives CASSPRSRDYGYTF.